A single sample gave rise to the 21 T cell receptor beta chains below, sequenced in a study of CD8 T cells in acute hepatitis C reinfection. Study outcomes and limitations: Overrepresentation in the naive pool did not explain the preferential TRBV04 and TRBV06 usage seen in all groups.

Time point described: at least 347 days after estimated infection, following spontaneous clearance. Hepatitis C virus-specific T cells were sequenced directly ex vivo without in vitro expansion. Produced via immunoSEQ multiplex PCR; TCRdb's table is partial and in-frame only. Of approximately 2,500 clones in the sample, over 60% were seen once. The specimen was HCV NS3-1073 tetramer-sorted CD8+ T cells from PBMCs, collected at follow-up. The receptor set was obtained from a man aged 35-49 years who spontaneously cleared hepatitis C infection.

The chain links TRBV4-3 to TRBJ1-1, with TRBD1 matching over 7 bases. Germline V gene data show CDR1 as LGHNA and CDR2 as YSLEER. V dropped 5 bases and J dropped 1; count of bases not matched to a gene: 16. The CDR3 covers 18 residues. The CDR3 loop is CASSAVKAGQAKNTEAFF. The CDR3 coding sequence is TGCGCCAGCAGCGCCGTAAAAGCCGGACAGGCGAAGAACACTGAAGCTTTCTTT.

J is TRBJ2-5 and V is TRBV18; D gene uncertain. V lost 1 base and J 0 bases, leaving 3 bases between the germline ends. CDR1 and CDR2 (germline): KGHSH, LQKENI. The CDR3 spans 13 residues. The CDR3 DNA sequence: TGTGCCAGCTCACCACATCACCAAGAGACCCAGTACTTC. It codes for CASSPHHQETQYF.

CDR3 region: CAWSVRFLWERAAYEQYF. The CDR3, as DNA: TGTGCCTGGAGTGTAAGGTTTTTGTGGGAGAGGGCGGCCTACGAGCAGTACTTC. The gene calls are TRBV30 and TRBJ2-7; tentatively, D is TRBD2 (5 bases). V shed 0 bases and J shed 2 bases, with 23 bases lying between them. CDR1 and CDR2 (germline): GTSNPN, SVGIG (reference sequence). There are 18 residues in the CDR3.

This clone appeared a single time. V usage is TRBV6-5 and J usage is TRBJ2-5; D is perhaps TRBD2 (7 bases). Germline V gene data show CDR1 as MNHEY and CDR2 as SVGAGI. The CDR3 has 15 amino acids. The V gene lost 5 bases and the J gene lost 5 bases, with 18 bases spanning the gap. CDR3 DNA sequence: TGTGCCAGCAGTATGACTGGGGGGGGCTGGGAGACCCAGTACTTC. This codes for CASSMTGGGWETQYF.

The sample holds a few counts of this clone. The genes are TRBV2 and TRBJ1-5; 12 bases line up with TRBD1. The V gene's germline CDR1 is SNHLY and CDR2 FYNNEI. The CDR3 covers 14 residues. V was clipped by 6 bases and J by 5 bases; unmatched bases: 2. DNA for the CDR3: TGTGCCAGCAGGGGACAGGGGGCGTATCAGCCCCAGCATTTT. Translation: CASRGQGAYQPQHF.

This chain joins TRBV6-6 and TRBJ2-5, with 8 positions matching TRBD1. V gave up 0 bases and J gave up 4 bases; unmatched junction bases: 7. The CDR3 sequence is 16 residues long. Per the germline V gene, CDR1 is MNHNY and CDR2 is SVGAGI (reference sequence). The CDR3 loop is CASSYSMTGAGETQYF. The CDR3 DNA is TGTGCCAGCAGTTACTCGATGACAGGGGCGGGAGAGACCCAGTACTTC.

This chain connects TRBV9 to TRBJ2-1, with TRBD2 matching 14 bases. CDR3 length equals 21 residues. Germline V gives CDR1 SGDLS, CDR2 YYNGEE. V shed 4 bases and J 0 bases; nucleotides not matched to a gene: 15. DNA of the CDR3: TGTGCCAGCAGCCAGGAAAGGGGACTAGCGGGAGTAGGGAGCTCCTACAATGAGCAGTTCTTC. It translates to CASSQERGLAGVGSSYNEQFF.

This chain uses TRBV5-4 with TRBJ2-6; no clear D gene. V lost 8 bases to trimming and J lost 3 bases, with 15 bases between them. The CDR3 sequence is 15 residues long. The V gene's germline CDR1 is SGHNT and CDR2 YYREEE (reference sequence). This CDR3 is CASHILGFGANVLTF. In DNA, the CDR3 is TGTGCCAGTCATATCTTGGGTTTTGGGGCCAACGTCCTGACTTTC.

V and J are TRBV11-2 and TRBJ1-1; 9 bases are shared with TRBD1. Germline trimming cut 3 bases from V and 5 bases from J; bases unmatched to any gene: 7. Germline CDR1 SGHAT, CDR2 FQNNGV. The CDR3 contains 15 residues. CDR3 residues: CASSFISGQGTEAFF. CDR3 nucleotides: TGTGCCAGCAGCTTTATTTCTGGACAGGGGACTGAAGCTTTCTTT.

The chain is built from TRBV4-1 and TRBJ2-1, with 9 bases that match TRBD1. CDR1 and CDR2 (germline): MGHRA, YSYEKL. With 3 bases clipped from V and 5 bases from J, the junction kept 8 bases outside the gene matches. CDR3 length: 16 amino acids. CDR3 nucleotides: TGCGCCAGCAGCCATCCCCGGGACAGGGTCGACAATGAGCAGTTCTTC. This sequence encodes CASSHPRDRVDNEQFF.

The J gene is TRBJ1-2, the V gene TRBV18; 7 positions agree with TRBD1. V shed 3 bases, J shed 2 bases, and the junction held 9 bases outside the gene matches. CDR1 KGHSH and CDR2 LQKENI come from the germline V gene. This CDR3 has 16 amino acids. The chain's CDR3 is CASSPFPGQLNYGYTF. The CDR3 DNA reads TGTGCCAGCTCACCTTTCCCGGGACAGCTCAACTATGGCTACACCTTC. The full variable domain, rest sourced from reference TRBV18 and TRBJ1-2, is NAGVMQNPRHLVRRRGQEARLRCSPMKGHSHVYWYRQLPEEGLKFMVYLQKENIIDESGMPKERFSAEFPKEGPSILRIQQVVRGDSAAYFCASSPFPGQLNYGYTFGSGTRLTVV.

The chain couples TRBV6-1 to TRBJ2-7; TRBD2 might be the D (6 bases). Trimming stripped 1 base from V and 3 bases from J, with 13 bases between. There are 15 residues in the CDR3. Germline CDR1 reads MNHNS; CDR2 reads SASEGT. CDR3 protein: CASSEVVGGHYEQYF. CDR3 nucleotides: TGTGCCAGCAGTGAAGTTGTGGGAGGACACTACGAGCAGTACTTC.

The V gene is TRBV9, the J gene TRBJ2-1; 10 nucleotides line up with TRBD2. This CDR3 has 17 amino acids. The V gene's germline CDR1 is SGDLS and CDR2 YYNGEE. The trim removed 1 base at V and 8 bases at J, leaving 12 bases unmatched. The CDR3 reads CASSVSGSSGSGDEQFF. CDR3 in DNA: TGTGCCAGCAGCGTATCAGGTTCTAGCGGGAGTGGCGATGAGCAGTTCTTC.

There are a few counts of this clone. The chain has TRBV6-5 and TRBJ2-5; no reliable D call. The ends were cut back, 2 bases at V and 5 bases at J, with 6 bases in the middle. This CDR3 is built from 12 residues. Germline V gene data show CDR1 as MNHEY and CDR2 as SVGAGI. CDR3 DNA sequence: TGTGCCAGCAGTTACGATGAGGAGACCCAGTACTTC. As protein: CASSYDEETQYF.

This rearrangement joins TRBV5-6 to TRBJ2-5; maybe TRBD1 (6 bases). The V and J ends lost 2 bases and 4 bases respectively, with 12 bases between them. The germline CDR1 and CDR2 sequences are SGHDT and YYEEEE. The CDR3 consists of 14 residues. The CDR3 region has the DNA TGTGCCAGCAGCTTCGATCAGGGGCCAGAGACCCAGTACTTC. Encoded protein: CASSFDQGPETQYF.

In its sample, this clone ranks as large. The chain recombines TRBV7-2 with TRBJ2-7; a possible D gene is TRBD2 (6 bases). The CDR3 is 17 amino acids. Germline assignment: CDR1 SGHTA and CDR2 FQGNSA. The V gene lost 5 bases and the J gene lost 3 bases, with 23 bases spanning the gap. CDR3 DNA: TGTGCCAGCAGCAAACAACTAGTGGGAGGAATTTTCTACGAGCAGTACTTC. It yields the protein CASSKQLVGGIFYEQYF.

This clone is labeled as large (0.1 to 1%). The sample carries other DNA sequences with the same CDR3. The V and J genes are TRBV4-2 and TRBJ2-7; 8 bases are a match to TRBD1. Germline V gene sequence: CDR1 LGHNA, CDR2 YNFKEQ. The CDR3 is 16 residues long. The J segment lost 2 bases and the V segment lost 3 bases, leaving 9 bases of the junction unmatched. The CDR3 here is CASSQEGTGAPYEQYF. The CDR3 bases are TGTGCCAGCAGCCAGGAGGGGACAGGTGCTCCCTACGAGCAGTACTTC.

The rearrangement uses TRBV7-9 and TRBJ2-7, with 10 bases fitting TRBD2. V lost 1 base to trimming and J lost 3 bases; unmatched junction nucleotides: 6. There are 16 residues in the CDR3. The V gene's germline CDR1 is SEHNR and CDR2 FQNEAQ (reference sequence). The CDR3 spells CASSLVAGGAVYEQYF. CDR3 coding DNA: TGTGCCAGCAGCTTAGTAGCGGGGGGCGCAGTCTACGAGCAGTACTTC.

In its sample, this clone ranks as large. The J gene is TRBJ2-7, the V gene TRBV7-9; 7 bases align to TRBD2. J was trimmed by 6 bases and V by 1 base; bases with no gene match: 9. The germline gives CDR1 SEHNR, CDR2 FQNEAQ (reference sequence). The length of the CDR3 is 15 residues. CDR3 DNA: TGTGCCAGCAGCTTAGAAGCGGGAAGTTGGGGCGAGCAGTACTTC. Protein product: CASSLEAGSWGEQYF.

CDR3 sequence (DNA): TGTGCCAGCAGTGAAATTGAGACCCAGTACTTC. Translating gives CASSEIETQYF. The chain recombines TRBV25-1 with TRBJ2-5, with D hard to call. Per the germline V gene, CDR1 is MGHDK and CDR2 is SYGVNS. V lost 2 bases to trimming and J lost 5 bases, with 3 bases between them. The CDR3 has 11 residues.

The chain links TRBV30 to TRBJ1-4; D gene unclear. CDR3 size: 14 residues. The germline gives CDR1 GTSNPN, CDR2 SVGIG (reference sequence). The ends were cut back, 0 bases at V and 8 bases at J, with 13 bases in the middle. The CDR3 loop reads CAWSVQGWREKLFF. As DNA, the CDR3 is TGTGCCTGGAGTGTTCAAGGTTGGCGGGAAAAACTGTTTTTT.